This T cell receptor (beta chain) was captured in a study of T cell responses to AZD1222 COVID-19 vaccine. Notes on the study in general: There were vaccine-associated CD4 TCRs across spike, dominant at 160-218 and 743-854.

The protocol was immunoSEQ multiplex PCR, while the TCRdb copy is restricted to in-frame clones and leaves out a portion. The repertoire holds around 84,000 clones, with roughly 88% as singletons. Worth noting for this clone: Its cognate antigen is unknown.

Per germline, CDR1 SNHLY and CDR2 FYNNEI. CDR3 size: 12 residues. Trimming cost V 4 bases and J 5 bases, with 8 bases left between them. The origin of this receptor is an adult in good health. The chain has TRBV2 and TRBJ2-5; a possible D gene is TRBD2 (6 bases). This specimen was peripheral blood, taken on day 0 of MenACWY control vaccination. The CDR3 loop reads CASSVSGETQYF. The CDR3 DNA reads TGTGCCAGCAGTGTCAGCGGGGAGACCCAGTACTTC.